This T cell receptor beta chain appears in the sequencing data of a study of T cell responses to AZD1222 COVID-19 vaccine. V trimming: 5 bases; J trimming: 3 bases; junction bases outside the gene matches: 3. The CDR3 extends over 14 amino acids. CDR1 is SEHNR and CDR2 is FQNEAQ in the germline V gene (reference sequence). Study-wide results and caveats: The breadth and depth of Spike-specific TCRs increased once two AZD1222 doses had been given. As reported, nearly half of all spike-specific TCRs target variant regions that are unmutated. The span of vaccine-associated CD4 TCRs extended across spike, with dominance at 160-218 and 743-854.

On this clone: Its antigen is unknown.

TCRdb's table, derived via immunoSEQ multiplex PCR, lists solely in-frame clones and lacks some. The sample lists 110,000 to 150,000 clones, 92% occurring once. This sequence originates from an adult in good health. The specimen comprised peripheral blood, sampled on day 0 of AZD1222 vaccination. The genes are TRBV7-9 and TRBJ1-2, with 10 positions matching TRBD1. The CDR3 DNA reads TGTGCCAGCAGCATGACAGGGGGCGACTATGGCTACACCTTC. Its protein is CASSMTGGDYGYTF.